This T cell receptor beta chain was captured in a study of graft-versus-host responses after intestinal transplantation. Study background: After anti-thymocyte globulin induction, recipients took tacrolimus and steroids for three to four years.

Generated by immunoSEQ multiplex PCR, the TCRdb table keeps only in-frame clones and is missing some. The sample lists around 100,000 clones; roughly 84% were seen once. Whole-study findings and limits: Declines in HvG clones occurring early post-transplant were associated with peak circulating GvH clone levels. Investigators detected GvH clones in recipient marrow, with some emerging earlier in ileum or blood. Across patients carrying graft-donor T cell macrochimerism, allografts held high graft-versus-host to host-versus-graft clonal ratios.

Germline V gives CDR1 MNHNS, CDR2 SASEGT. The CDR3 is made up of 16 amino acids. V lost 3 bases and J lost 0, with 15 bases in between. In the case of this clone: Its cognate antigen is unknown.

The input for sequencing was unstimulated CD4+ T cells sorted from spleen or lymph node cells, taken before transplant. This chain uses TRBV6-1 with TRBJ2-7, with D perhaps matching TRBD1 (5 bases). This TCR came from a human donor who was the organ donor for an intestinal transplant. The CDR3 DNA reads TGTGCCAGCAGTGAGCAGAACAGGCTGCTCTCCTACGAGCAGTACTTC. This gives the protein CASSEQNRLLSYEQYF.